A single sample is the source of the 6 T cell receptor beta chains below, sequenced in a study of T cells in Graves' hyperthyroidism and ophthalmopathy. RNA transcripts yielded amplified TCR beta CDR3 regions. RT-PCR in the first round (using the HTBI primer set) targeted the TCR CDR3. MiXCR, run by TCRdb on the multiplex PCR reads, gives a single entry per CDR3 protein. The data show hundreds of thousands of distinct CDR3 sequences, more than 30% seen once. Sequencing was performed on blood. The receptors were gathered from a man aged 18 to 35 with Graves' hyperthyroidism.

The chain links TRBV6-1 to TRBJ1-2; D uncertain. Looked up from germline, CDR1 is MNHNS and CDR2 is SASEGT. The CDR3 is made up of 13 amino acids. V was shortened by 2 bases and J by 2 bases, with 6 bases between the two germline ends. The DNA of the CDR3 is TGTGCCAGCAGTGAAATATTCAACTATGGCTACACCTTC. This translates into CASSEIFNYGYTF.

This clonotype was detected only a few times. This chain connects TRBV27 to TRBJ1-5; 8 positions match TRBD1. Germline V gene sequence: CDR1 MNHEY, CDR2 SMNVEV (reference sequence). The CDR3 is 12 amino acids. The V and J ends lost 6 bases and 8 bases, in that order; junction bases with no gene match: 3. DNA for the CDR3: TGTGCCAGCAGCCAGGGGGCAGAGCCCCAGCATTTT. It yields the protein CASSQGAEPQHF.

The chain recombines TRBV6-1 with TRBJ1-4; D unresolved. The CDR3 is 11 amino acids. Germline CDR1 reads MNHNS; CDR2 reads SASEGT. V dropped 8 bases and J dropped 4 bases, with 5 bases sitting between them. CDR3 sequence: CASRNNEKLFF. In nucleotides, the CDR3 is TGTGCCAGCCGAAATAATGAAAAACTGTTTTTT.

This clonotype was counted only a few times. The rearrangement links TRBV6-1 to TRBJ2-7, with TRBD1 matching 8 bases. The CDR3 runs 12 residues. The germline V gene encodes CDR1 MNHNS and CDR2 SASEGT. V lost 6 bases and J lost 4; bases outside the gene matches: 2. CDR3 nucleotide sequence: TGTGCCAGCAGAAGGGACAGGTACGAGCAGTACTTC. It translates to CASRRDRYEQYF.

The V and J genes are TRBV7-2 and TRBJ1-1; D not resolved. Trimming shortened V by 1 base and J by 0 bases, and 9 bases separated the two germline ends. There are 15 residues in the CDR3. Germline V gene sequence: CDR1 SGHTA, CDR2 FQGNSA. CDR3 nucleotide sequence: TGTGCCAGCAGCTTAGTATGGCCCATGAACACTGAAGCTTTCTTT. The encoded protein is CASSLVWPMNTEAFF.

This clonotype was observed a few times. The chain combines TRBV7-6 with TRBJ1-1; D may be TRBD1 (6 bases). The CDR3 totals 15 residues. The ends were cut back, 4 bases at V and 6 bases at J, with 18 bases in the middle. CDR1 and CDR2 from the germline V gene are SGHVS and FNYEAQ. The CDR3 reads CASSSPGANNAEAFF. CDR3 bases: TGTGCCAGCAGCTCCCCGGGGGCCAACAATGCTGAAGCTTTCTTT.